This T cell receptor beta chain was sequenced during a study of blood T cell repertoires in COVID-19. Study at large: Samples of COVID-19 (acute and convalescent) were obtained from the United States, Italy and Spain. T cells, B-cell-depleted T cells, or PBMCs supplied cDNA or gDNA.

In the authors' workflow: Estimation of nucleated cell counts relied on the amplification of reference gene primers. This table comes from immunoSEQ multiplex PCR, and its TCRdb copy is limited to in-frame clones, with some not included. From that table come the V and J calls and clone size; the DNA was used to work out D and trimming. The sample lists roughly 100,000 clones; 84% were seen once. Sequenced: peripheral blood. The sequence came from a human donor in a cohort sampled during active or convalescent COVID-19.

The CDR3 sequence is CASSEWTGHSGNTIYF. For the CDR3, the DNA is TGTGCCAGCAGTGAGTGGACAGGGCACTCTGGAAACACCATATATTTT. This rearrangement joins TRBV6-1 to TRBJ1-3, with 8 bases fitting TRBD1. Unmatched junction bases numbered 4, after V lost 3 bases and J lost 0 bases. CDR1 and CDR2 from the germline V gene are MNHNS and SASEGT. The CDR3 sequence is 16 residues long.